Below are 26 T cell receptor beta chains sequenced from a single sample in a study of spatial heterogeneity in lung cancer. Whole-study findings and limits: It was found that expanded intratumoral alpha and beta TCR counts tracked tumor mutation counts.

In TCRdb, the 5' RACE reads were re-called with MiXCR into one record per CDR3 protein. Among fewer than 9,500 distinct CDR3 sequences listed, about 2.9% were seen once. For these TCRs, the target antigens are not known. Noted time point: sample taken at primary tumor resection. The source was lung tumor tissue, collected at surgery. All receptors derive from a male donor with early-stage non-small cell lung cancer.

In its sample, this clonotype ranks as medium-sized. This rearrangement joins TRBV14 to TRBJ1-2; a weak D match, TRBD1 (6 bases). V lost 4 bases to trimming and J lost 2 bases, with 14 bases between them. Germline V CDR1 and CDR2: SGHDN, FVKESK. The CDR3 loop spans 15 amino acids. The CDR3 DNA reads as TGTGCCAGCAGCCCAATTCCGGACAGAAACTATGGCTACACCTTC. Residues: CASSPIPDRNYGYTF.

The table lists this clonotype with many counts. This chain joins TRBV11-2 and TRBJ1-2, with 7 positions matching TRBD1. There are 14 residues in the CDR3. The J segment lost 5 bases and the V segment lost 6 bases, leaving 9 bases of the junction unmatched. The germline V gene encodes CDR1 SGHAT and CDR2 FQNNGV. The CDR3 DNA reads as TGTGCCAGCAGGAATAGGGCAGGGGGTTATGGCTACACCTTC. This translates into CASRNRAGGYGYTF.

This clonotype showed up many times. This chain uses TRBV18 with TRBJ2-7; D might be TRBD1 (5 bases). This CDR3 spans 17 amino acids. Germline V lookup: CDR1 KGHSH, CDR2 LQKENI. V was cut by 3 bases and J by 5 bases, with 23 bases left in between. CDR3 DNA: TGTGCCAGCTCACCGACCAGGGTCCTACTTAGGGATAACGAGCAGTACTTC. It specifies CASSPTRVLLRDNEQYF.

This clonotype qualifies as medium-sized. The genes are TRBV10-1 and TRBJ1-2, with D hard to call. Looked up from germline, CDR1 is WNHNN and CDR2 is SYGVQD (reference sequence). This CDR3 is 16 amino acids long. V was clipped by 0 bases and J by 2 bases, with 13 bases between them. DNA for the CDR3: TGCGCCAGCAGTGAGTCCGGCACTCCAAGGAACTATGGCTACACCTTC. It specifies CASSESGTPRNYGYTF.

This clonotype has ten or more counts. The chain recombines TRBV20-1 with TRBJ2-5, with a weak D call TRBD2 (6 bases). From germline, CDR1 is DFQATT and CDR2 SNEGSKA (reference sequence). Between the trimmed V and J ends, which lost 3 bases and 5 bases, there was a span of 19 bases. There are 15 residues in the CDR3. The CDR3 protein is CSASLGGGGVETQYF. The CDR3 bases are TGCAGTGCTAGTTTGGGGGGAGGTGGAGTGGAGACCCAGTACTTC.

Many counts were recorded for this clonotype. The rearrangement links TRBV6-6 to TRBJ2-5; TRBD2 might be the D (5 bases). In germline, CDR1 is MNHNY, CDR2 SVGAGI (reference sequence). Trimming took off 4 bases at V and 6 bases at J, with 12 bases between the two ends. The CDR3 is made up of 13 amino acids. The CDR3 region is CASSFTEGKTQYF. As DNA, the CDR3 is TGTGCCAGCAGTTTCACCGAGGGAAAGACCCAGTACTTC.

This clonotype has at least ten counts. The rearrangement uses TRBV29-1 and TRBJ2-7, with 11 bases identical to TRBD2. Germline trimming cut 1 base from V and 2 bases from J; bases unmatched to any gene: 4. Germline V gives CDR1 SQVTM, CDR2 ANQGSEA. The CDR3 is 15 amino acids. CDR3 sequence reads: CSVEGDSGGAYEQYF. Written as DNA, the CDR3 is TGCAGCGTTGAAGGGGATAGCGGGGGGGCCTACGAGCAGTACTTC.

This clonotype is medium-sized in the sample. The chain combines TRBV5-1 with TRBJ1-4; D not certain. This CDR3 contains 10 residues. V gave up 4 bases and J gave up 8 bases, with 3 bases separating them. Germline loops: CDR1 SGHRS, CDR2 YFSETQ. In DNA form, the CDR3 reads TGCGCCAGCAGCGAGGAAAAACTGTTTTTT. As protein: CASSEEKLFF.

This clonotype is termed medium-sized. The chain recombines TRBV7-3 with TRBJ2-7; 8 bases line up with TRBD1. The J segment lost 5 bases and the V segment lost 5 bases, leaving 5 bases of the junction unmatched. This CDR3 spans 13 amino acids. The germline CDR1 and CDR2 sequences are SGHTA and FQGTGA. This chain's CDR3 is CASSLTGDHEQYF. CDR3 coding DNA: TGTGCCAGCAGCCTGACAGGGGACCACGAGCAGTACTTC.

This clonotype was found many times. The chain joins TRBV5-5 to TRBJ2-7; 7 bases are a match to TRBD2. V gave up 0 bases and J gave up 2 bases; unmatched junction bases: 5. Germline CDR1 reads SGHKS; CDR2 reads YYEKEE (reference sequence). The CDR3 totals 15 residues. The CDR3 sequence: CASSLDWGGTYEQYF. The CDR3 DNA follows: TGTGCCAGCAGCTTGGACTGGGGGGGAACCTACGAGCAGTACTTC.

Relative to its sample, this clonotype is medium-sized. This sequence joins TRBV7-3 and TRBJ1-1, with 7 bases lining up with TRBD1. This CDR3 has 13 residues. CDR1 SGHTA and CDR2 FQGTGA come from the germline V gene. Trimming removed 4 bases from V and 8 bases from J; junction bases left unmatched: 7. Here the CDR3 reads CASSSSPGQEAFF. The CDR3 DNA follows: TGTGCCAGCAGCTCCTCACCGGGACAGGAAGCTTTCTTT.

Judged by abundance, this clonotype is medium-sized. The gene calls are TRBV3-1 and TRBJ1-4; D remains ambiguous. The CDR3 sequence is 14 residues long. The germline V and J ends were trimmed by 0 bases and 5 bases, with 7 bases remaining between them. Germline V gene sequence: CDR1 LGHDT, CDR2 YNNKEL (reference sequence). The CDR3 nucleotides read TGTGCCAGCAGCCAAGATTACAGAAATGAAAAACTGTTTTTT. As protein: CASSQDYRNEKLFF.

Details on this clonotype: One base away lies a much larger clone, so this may be a sequencing read error. The chain links TRBV20-1 to TRBJ1-1, with TRBD1 matching 7 bases. CDR1 DFQATT and CDR2 SNEGSKA come from the germline V gene (reference sequence). The CDR3 is 13 residues long. Trimming took 6 bases from V and 11 from J; bases not matched to a gene: 15. In DNA form, the CDR3 reads TGCAGTGCCCCGATGACAGGGACTGGAGGGGCTTTCTTT. Amino acid sequence: CSAPMTGTGGAFF.

This clonotype was recorded many times. The genes are TRBV4-1 and TRBJ2-1, with 13 bases fitting TRBD2. The CDR3 is made up of 16 amino acids. Germline CDR1 MGHRA, CDR2 YSYEKL. V lost 4 bases and J lost 4; bases outside the gene matches: 4. This chain's CDR3 is CASSLRTSGGYNEQFF. In DNA, the CDR3 is TGCGCCAGCAGCCTTCGGACTAGCGGGGGATACAATGAGCAGTTCTTC.

Ten or more counts support this clonotype. The rearrangement links TRBV12-3 or TRBV12-4 to TRBJ1-4, with 8 bases that match TRBD1. The V and J ends lost 2 bases and 7 bases, in that order; junction bases with no gene match: 6. The CDR3 totals 15 residues. The CDR3 sequence: CASSLRQGRGEKLFF. The CDR3 DNA is TGTGCCAGCAGTTTACGACAGGGGAGGGGTGAAAAACTGTTTTTT.

This clonotype was seen repeatedly, ten times or more. This chain uses TRBV23-1 with TRBJ2-7; D remains unclear. TRBV23-1 qualifies as an ORF whose function is uncertain. The CDR3 consists of 15 residues. The germline V and J ends were trimmed by 0 bases and 0 bases, with 9 bases remaining between them. CDR3 region: CASSQSGHSSYEQYF. CDR3 sequence (DNA): TGCGCCAGCAGTCAATCCGGTCACAGCTCCTACGAGCAGTACTTC.

This clonotype was found many times. This chain connects TRBV20-1 to TRBJ2-4; D is undetermined. The CDR3 runs 14 residues. CDR1 is DFQATT, CDR2 SNEGSKA, per germline (reference sequence). V lost 5 bases, J lost 0 bases, and 11 bases lay in between. CDR3 in amino acids: CSASERLAKNIQYF. CDR3 coding DNA: TGCAGTGCTTCTGAACGTCTAGCCAAAAACATTCAGTACTTC.

Judged by abundance, this clonotype is medium-sized (0.01 to 0.1%). The genes are TRBV12-3 or TRBV12-4 and TRBJ1-6; 7 bases are shared with TRBD1. The CDR3 runs to 15 residues. J was trimmed by 6 bases and V by 1 base; bases with no gene match: 3. The DNA for the CDR3 is TGTGCCAGCAGTTTAGGACAGGGACTTAATTCACCCCTCCACTTT. Its translation is CASSLGQGLNSPLHF.

This clonotype was counted at least ten times. V is TRBV28 and J is TRBJ2-7; 8 bases line up with TRBD2. The CDR3 runs to 17 residues. Germline CDR1 MDHEN, CDR2 SYDVKM. The trim removed 5 bases at V and 4 bases at J, leaving 16 bases unmatched. The CDR3 nucleotides are TGTGCCAGCAGTCGACCCTCTAGACTAGCGTGGGAATACGAGCAGTACTTC. Amino acid sequence: CASSRPSRLAWEYEQYF.

This clonotype occurred many times. V gene TRBV10-3 combines with J gene TRBJ2-6, with 9 bases fitting TRBD1. CDR3 length equals 18 residues. The V gene's germline CDR1 is ENHRY and CDR2 SYGVKD. J was trimmed by 2 bases and V by 1 base; bases with no gene match: 6. The CDR3 spells CAISEFGTGTTGANVLTF. The CDR3 nucleotides are TGTGCCATCAGTGAGTTCGGGACAGGGACGACTGGGGCCAACGTCCTGACTTTC.

At least ten counts were recorded for this clonotype. The chain has TRBV7-9 and TRBJ1-1; D not certain. Trimming took 4 bases from V and 3 from J, leaving 15 bases between them. Germline V lookup: CDR1 SEHNR, CDR2 FQNEAQ (reference sequence). The CDR3 has 15 residues. CDR3 protein: CASSYGGGGYTEAFF. The CDR3 DNA is TGTGCCAGCAGCTACGGTGGAGGCGGTTACACTGAAGCTTTCTTT.

This clonotype has ten or more counts. The rearrangement uses TRBV7-9 and TRBJ1-3; D not certain. Germline CDR1 SEHNR, CDR2 FQNEAQ (reference sequence). This CDR3 is 15 amino acids long. V was trimmed by 2 bases and J by 0 bases, leaving 8 bases between them. The CDR3 protein is CASSLFRSSGNTIYF. CDR3 in DNA: TGTGCCAGCAGCTTATTCCGAAGCTCTGGAAACACCATATATTTT. Full variable domain (outside the CDR3, taken from reference TRBV7-9 and TRBJ1-3): DTGVSQNPRHKITKRGQNVTFRCDPISEHNRLYWYRQTLGQGPEFLTYFQNEAQLEKSRLLSDRFSAERPKGSFSTLEIQRTEQGDSAMYLCASSLFRSSGNTIYFGEGSWLTVV.

In this sample, this clonotype turned up many times. CDR3 nucleotides: TGTGCCAGCAGCTTAGTAGGCTCTGGAAACACCATATATTTT. Translated: CASSLVGSGNTIYF. J is TRBJ1-3 and V is TRBV7-2; no clear D. CDR1 is SGHTA, CDR2 FQGNSA, per germline. This CDR3 contains 14 residues. Trimming stripped 1 base from V and 0 bases from J, with 4 bases between.

This clonotype was detected ten times or more. V is TRBV27 and J is TRBJ2-1; D is possibly TRBD1 (6 bases). The CDR3 contains 16 residues. CDR1 and CDR2 (germline): MNHEY, SMNVEV (reference sequence). V shed 3 bases and J shed 5 bases, with 17 bases lying between them. This chain's CDR3 is CASSLSAQGRDNEQFF. CDR3 nucleotide sequence: TGTGCCAGCAGTTTGTCGGCACAGGGAAGGGACAATGAGCAGTTCTTC.

Ten or more counts support this clonotype. The CDR3 DNA reads as TGTGCCAGCTCACCACTCAGCGCCTACGAGCAGTACTTC. It encodes CASSPLSAYEQYF. This chain joins TRBV18 and TRBJ2-7; D remains unclear. Trimming shortened V by 1 base and J by 2 bases, and 6 bases separated the two germline ends. CDR1 KGHSH and CDR2 LQKENI come from the germline V gene. The CDR3 length is 13 residues. Based on the CDR3 plus reference TRBV18 and TRBJ2-7, the full variable domain is NAGVMQNPRHLVRRRGQEARLRCSPMKGHSHVYWYRQLPEEGLKFMVYLQKENIIDESGMPKERFSAEFPKEGPSILRIQQVVRGDSAAYFCASSPLSAYEQYFGPGTRLTVT.

By share of the sample, this clonotype is medium-sized. J is TRBJ2-3 and V is TRBV27; 7 nucleotides line up with TRBD2. With 3 bases clipped from V and 2 bases from J, the junction kept 14 bases outside the gene matches. CDR3 size: 18 residues. CDR1 is MNHEY and CDR2 is SMNVEV in the germline V gene (reference sequence). In nucleotides, the CDR3 is TGTGCCAGCAGTTTGACCCCCTCCCGCGGGGGACTCACAGATACGCAGTATTTT. It is translated as CASSLTPSRGGLTDTQYF.